This T cell receptor beta chain was obtained from a study of tumor-infiltrating lymphocytes in primary liver carcinoma (dated by TCRdb to the late 2010s). About the full investigation: Hepatocellular carcinoma (four) or combined HCC and intrahepatic cholangiocarcinoma (one) was present in the five patients, who were three men and two women aged 30 to 69 years. For each liver tumor, the study sampled five regions along with adjacent normal tissue and blood, and applied TCRbeta repertoire sequencing, expression microarrays and whole-exome sequencing. Roughly 3.5 to 8 million productive TCRbeta reads were obtained per sample, and no significant difference in read depth was found between tissue types. A total of 35 or so specimens from 5 patients went through TCRbeta repertoire sequencing, namely 25 tumor regions, 5 adjacent noncancerous liver tissues and 5 peripheral blood samples. The five patients had tumors staged T1-T3 N0M0, with maximum diameters ranging from about 4.2 to 10 cm. Reproducibility between technical replicate repertoires was high, with correlation coefficients above 0.95 and mean shared-clone rates approximately 0.9. Study-level results and caveats: The study included only a few patients, and the authors note findings should be validated in a larger study. Because sequencing covered only the TCR beta chain and unpaired alpha chains were not captured, true repertoire diversity is likely underestimated. Pairs of tumor regions showed greater repertoire overlap (mean 36%) than tumor-adjacent pairs (about 17%) or tumor-blood pairs (approximately 15%), which is consistent with antigen-driven expansion. The top 250 clones made up a significantly larger repertoire fraction in tumors than in blood (p = 0.039). Since the samples were bulk and unsorted, there was no way to compare CD4+ and CD8+ T cell repertoires.

Starting from 450 to 500 ng total RNA, TCRbeta-specific cDNA was produced by reverse transcription with a constant-region primer and ProtoScript II reverse transcriptase. TCRbeta libraries were built with three nested multiplex PCR rounds, a slightly modified ARM-PCR procedure. Each of the first two PCR rounds ran for approximately 10 cycles using multiplex TRBV1-TRBV30 forward primers together with a Cbeta reverse primer. A final 25-cycle PCR with Deep VentR polymerase added sample barcodes and Illumina adapters. Before sequencing, amplicons of 200-500 bp were purified from gel using a QIAquick gel extraction kit. TCRbeta amplicons were sequenced on an Illumina HiSeq 2500 with 250-bp paired-end reads. The source study handled its data this way. Trimmomatic v0.33 was used to quality-trim the reads, and FLASH v1.2.11 was used to merge paired reads so that full CDR3 sequences could be recovered. V, D and J germline segments were assigned to the rearranged TCRbeta sequences by MiGEC v1.2.1b. Clonotype statistics, along with Shannon-Wiener diversity indices, were calculated using VDJtools v1.0.0. To cut down on sampling bias, every analysis after diversity analysis relied on just the 250 most abundant clonotypes from each sample. The public reads were quality trimmed at Q25 with fastp and then assembled into clones with MiXCR by TCRdb, keeping productive beta chains. Identical CDR3 proteins give one entry, which carries the most common genes and DNA. TCRdb's processing, not the authors' own work, is the source of the V and J calls. This sample holds about 120,000 distinct CDR3 sequences; around 70% were observed only once. The ten most abundant clones make up around 8.1% of the sample.

In this sample, this clonotype turned up many times. This receptor's antigen is unknown. Base qualities are not at hand, and no much larger clone is one base apart. For this chain, trimming is 5 bases at the V end and 5 bases at the J end, and the number of junction bases without a gene match is 4. CDR1 is given as SGHRS and CDR2 as YFSETQ, both from the germline V gene. The CDR3 sequence holds 14 residues, the cysteine and phenylalanine included. Of the read, only the CDR3 DNA is kept; its 42 bases are in frame from base 1. Total RNA and DNA were co-extracted without cell sorting from approximately 20-30 mg of bulk tissue using the AllPrep DNA/RNA mini kit. Surgical resection was performed in China between 2015 and March 2016 on 5 or 6 patients with histopathologically diagnosed primary liver carcinoma. At the time of sampling, the patients had chronic HBV infection and had not received any treatment. Fresh tumor and adjacent tissue pieces were bisected, with one half stored in RNAlater at -80 degrees C and the other half sent for histology.

Input material: tumor-adjacent normal liver tissue. The sequence was collected from a woman between 55 and 75 years old with primary liver carcinoma and hepatitis B virus infection. The rearrangement combines TRBV5-1 with TRBJ1-6; TRBD1 agrees with 7 junctional bases. DNA sequence: TGCGCCAGCAGTTGGGACAGAAATAATTCACCCCTCCACTTT. Its product reads: CASSWDRNNSPLHF.